This TCR beta chain was captured in a study of blood T cell repertoires in COVID-19. About the study: Some COVID-19 samples were acute and others convalescent; all came from the United States, Italy and Spain.

Trimming removed 3 bases at V and 0 bases at J, with 15 bases between. From germline, CDR1 is GTSNPN and CDR2 SVGIG (reference sequence). This CDR3 has 17 residues. Sequenced by immunoSEQ multiplex PCR; TCRdb stores in-frame clones only, minus some. The repertoire holds approximately 300,000 clones, with nearly 90% as singletons. The specimen sequenced was PBMCs or T cells enriched from blood (not recorded which). This receptor was identified in a woman aged 25 to 39 who had recovered from COVID-19. This sequence joins TRBV30 and TRBJ1-6; D is possibly TRBD1 (5 bases). The CDR3 here is CAWRLSGMSSYNSPLHF. CDR3 sequence (DNA): TGTGCCTGGAGGTTGTCAGGGATGAGCTCCTATAATTCACCCCTCCACTTT.